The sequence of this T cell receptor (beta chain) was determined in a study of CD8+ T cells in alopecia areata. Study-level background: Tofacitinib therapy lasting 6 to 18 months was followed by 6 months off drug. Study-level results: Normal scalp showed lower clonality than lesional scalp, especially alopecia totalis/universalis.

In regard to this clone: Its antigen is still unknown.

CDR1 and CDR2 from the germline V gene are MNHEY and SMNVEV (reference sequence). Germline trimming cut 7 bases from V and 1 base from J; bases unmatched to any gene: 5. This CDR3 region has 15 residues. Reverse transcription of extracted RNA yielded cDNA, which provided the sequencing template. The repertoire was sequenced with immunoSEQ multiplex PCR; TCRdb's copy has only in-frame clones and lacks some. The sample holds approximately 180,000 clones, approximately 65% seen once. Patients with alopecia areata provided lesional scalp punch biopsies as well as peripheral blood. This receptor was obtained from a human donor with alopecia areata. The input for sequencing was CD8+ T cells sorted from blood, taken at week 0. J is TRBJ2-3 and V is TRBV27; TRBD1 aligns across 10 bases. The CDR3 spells CASTRQGAGTDTQYF. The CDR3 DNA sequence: TGTGCCAGCACGCGACAGGGGGCCGGCACAGATACGCAGTATTTT.